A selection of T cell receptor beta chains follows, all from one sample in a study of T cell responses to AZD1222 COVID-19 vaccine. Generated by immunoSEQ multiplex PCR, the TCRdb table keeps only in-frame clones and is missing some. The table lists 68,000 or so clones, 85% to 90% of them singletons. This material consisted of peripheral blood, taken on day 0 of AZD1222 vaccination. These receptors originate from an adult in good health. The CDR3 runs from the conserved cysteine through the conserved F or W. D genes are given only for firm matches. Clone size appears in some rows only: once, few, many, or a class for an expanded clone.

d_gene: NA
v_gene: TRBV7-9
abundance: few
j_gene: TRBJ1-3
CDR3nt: TGTGCCAGCAGCTGGGGGAGGGCGCTCTCTGGAAACACCATATATTTT
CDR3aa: CASSWGRALSGNTIYF

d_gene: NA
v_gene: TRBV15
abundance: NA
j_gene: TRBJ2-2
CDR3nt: TGTGCCACCAGCAGAAGGGACCAGAACACCGGGGAGCTGTTTTTT
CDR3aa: CATSRRDQNTGELFF

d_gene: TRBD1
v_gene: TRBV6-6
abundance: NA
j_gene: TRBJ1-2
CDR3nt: TGTGCCACCCAGGGGGCTCTGAGCTATGGCTACACCTTC
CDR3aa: CATQGALSYGYTF

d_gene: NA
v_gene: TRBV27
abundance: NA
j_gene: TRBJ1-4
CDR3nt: TGTGCCAGCAGTGCAACCGGGACTATGGGTGAAAAACTGTTTTTT
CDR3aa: CASSATGTMGEKLFF

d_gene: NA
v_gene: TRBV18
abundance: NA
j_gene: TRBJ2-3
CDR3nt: TGTGCCAGCTCACTGATGGGCACAGATACGCAGTATTTT
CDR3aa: CASSLMGTDTQYF

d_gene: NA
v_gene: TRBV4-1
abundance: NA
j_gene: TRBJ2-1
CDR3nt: TGCGCCAGCAGCCGAGATCCGGGACCCAATGAGCAGTTCTTC
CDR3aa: CASSRDPGPNEQFF

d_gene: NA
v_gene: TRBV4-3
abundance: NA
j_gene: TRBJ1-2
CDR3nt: TGCGCCAGCAGCCACAGCAGCTACTATGGCTACACCTTC
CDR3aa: CASSHSSYYGYTF

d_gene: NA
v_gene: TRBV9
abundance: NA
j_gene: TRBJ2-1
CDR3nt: TGTGCCAGCGGGAGATCCTCCTACAATGAGCAGTTCTTC
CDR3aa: CASGRSSYNEQFF

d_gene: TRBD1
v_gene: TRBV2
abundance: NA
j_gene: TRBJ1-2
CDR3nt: TGTGCCAGCAGTCCAGACAGGGGGTATGGCTACACCTTC
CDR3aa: CASSPDRGYGYTF

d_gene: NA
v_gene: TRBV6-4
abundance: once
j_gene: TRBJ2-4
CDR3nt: TGTGCCAGCAGTGATGTCCAGGGGAGCATTCAGTACTTC
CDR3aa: CASSDVQGSIQYF

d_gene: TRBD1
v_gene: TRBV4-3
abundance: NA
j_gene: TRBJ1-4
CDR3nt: TGCGCCAGCAGCCAAACCGGGACAGGGAATGAAAAACTGTTTTTT
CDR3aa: CASSQTGTGNEKLFF

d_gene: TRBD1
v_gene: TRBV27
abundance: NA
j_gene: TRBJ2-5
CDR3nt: TGTGCCAGCAGTCCCACCGGGACAGTTATCGAGACCCAGTACTTC
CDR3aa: CASSPTGTVIETQYF

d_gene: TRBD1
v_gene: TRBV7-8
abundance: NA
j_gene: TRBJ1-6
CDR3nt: TGTGCCAGCAGCTTATATCCCAGGGGGAACAATTCACCCCTCCACTTT
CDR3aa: CASSLYPRGNNSPLHF

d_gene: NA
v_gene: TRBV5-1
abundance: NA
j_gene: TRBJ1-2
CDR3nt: TGCGCCAGCAGCTTGGAGACTGACAGAGGGGCTGGCTACACCTTC
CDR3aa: CASSLETDRGAGYTF

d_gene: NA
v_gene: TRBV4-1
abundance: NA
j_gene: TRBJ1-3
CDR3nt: TGCGCCAGCAGCTCTTGGAGGGTCACGGGAAACACCATATATTTT
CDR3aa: CASSSWRVTGNTIYF

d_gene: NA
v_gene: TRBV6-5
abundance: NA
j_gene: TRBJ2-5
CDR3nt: TGTGCCAGCAGTTACTGGGGGGGGCGAGAGACCCAGTACTTC
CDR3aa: CASSYWGGRETQYF

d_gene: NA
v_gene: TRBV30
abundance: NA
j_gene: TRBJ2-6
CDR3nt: TGTGCCTGGAGTGTGCTTGGGTCTGGGGCCAACGTCCTGACTTTC
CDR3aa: CAWSVLGSGANVLTF

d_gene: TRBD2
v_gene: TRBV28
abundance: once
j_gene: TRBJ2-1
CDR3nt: TGTGCCAGCAGTCTGAGGACTAGCGGGAGCAATGAGCAGTTCTTC
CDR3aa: CASSLRTSGSNEQFF

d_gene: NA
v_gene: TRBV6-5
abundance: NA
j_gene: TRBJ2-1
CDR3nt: TGTGCCAGCAGTTACTCCAGTGAGCAGTTCTTC
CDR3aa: CASSYSSEQFF

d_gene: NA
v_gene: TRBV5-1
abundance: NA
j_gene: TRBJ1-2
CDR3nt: TGCGCCAGCAGCTTGGGCCCGGATGACTATGGCTACACCTTC
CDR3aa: CASSLGPDDYGYTF

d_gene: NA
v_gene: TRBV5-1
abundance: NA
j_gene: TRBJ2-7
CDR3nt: TGCGCCAGCAGCTTGGTGTCAGGCCAACCCTACGAGCAGTACTTC
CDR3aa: CASSLVSGQPYEQYF

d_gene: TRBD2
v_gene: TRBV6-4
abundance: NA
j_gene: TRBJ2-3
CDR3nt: TGTGCCAGCAGTGACTCGACTAGCGGGAGCACAGATACGCAGTATTTT
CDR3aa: CASSDSTSGSTDTQYF

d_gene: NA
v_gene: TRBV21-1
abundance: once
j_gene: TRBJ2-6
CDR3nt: TGTGCCAGCAGCAAAAAAGACTATAGCTCTGGGGCCAACGTCCTGACTTTC
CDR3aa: CASSKKDYSSGANVLTF

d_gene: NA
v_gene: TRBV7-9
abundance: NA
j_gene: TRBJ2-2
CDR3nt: TGTGCCAGCCTGTCAGGCGGGGAGCTGTTTTTT
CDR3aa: CASLSGGELFF

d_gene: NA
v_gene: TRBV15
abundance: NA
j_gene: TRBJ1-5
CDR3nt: TGTGCCACCAGCAGCCGCAGGGGCAATCAGCCCCAGCATTTT
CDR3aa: CATSSRRGNQPQHF

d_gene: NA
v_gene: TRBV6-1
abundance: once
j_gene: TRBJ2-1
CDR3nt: TGTGCCAGCAGTGAAAGCGACTTCAATGAGCAGTTCTTC
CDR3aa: CASSESDFNEQFF

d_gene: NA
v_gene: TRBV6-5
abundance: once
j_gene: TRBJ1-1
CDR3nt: TGTGCCAGCAGTTACTCGGGGGGGGCGCGGACTGAAGCTTTCTTT
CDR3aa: CASSYSGGARTEAFF

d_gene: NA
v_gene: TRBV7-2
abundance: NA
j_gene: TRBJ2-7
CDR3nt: TGTGCCAGTGGGGGGGACAGCTCCTACGAGCAGTACTTC
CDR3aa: CASGGDSSYEQYF

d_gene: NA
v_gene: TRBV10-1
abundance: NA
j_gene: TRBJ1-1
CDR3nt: TGCGCCAGCAGTGATTCAGGGGCTAGAGCTTTCTTT
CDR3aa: CASSDSGARAFF

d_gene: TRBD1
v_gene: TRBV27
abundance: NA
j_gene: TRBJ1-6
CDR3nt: TGTGCCAGCAGTTTATCAGGACAGGGTGCGGGGTCACCCCTCCACTTT
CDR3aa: CASSLSGQGAGSPLHF

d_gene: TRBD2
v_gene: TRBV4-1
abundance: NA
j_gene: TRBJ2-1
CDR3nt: TGCGCCAGCAGCCAAGATAAGCGGGAGAGGGACAATGAGCAGTTCTTC
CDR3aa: CASSQDKRERDNEQFF

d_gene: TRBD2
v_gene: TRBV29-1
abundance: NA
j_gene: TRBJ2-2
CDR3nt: TGCTCCGGCGGGAGTGCGGGGGAGCTGTTTTTT
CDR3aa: CSGGSAGELFF

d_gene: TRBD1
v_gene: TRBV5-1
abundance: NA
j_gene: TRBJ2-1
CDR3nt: TGCGCCAGCAGCTTGGTAGGCAGGGGGTCCTACAATGAGCAGTTCTTC
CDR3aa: CASSLVGRGSYNEQFF

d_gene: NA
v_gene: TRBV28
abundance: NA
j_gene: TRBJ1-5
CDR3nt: TGTGCCAGCAGTCTTGTAAATAGCAATCAGCCCCAGCATTTT
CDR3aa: CASSLVNSNQPQHF

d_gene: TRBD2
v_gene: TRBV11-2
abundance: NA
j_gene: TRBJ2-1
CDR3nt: TGTGCCAGCAGCTTAGTTGGTACTAGCGGGGTCAGCTCCTACAATGAGCAGTTCTTC
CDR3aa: CASSLVGTSGVSSYNEQFF